A selection of T cell receptor beta chains follows, all from one sample in a study of blood T cell repertoires in COVID-19. Produced via immunoSEQ multiplex PCR; TCRdb's table is partial and in-frame only. Of fewer than 200,000 clones listed, approximately 82% were seen once; the top ten hold 6.5% to 8.5%. The sequencing sample was made of peripheral blood. Source of these receptors: a woman aged 40-49 years with COVID-19, enrolled during active disease. CDR3s include the opening cysteine and the closing phenylalanine or tryptophan. Size is stated for part of the rows, as once, few or many counts, or as a class when the clone is expanded.

v_gene	abundance	CDR3aa
TRBV2	.	CASSDGTVTYNEQFF
TRBV6-2/TRBV6-3	.	CASSYSRVYNEQFF
TRBV5-1	.	CASSPHLLRRYNEQFF
TRBV3-1/TRBV3-2	.	CASSRGEGGPEAFF
TRBV2	.	CASTQDNQETQYF
TRBV29-1	.	CSVERATDYGYTF
TRBV6-4	once	CASSSGSSGELFF
TRBV5-8	.	CASSSRTTGLDGYTF
TRBV3-1/TRBV3-2	few	CASSKGLAYEQYF
TRBV11-2	.	CASKQEWNTGELFF
TRBV6-2/TRBV6-3	.	CASSLPGNQPQHF
TRBV11-2	.	CASSLARGRADEQFF
TRBV30	.	CAWSVGGDTQYF
TRBV7-9	.	CASSPGAGGHTEAFF
TRBV7-9	.	CASSSGRQPYNEQFF
TRBV4-1	.	CASSQEIPQLNTDTQYF
TRBV4-2	.	CASSPGGRDEQYF
TRBV5-1	.	CASTYSGRTASTDTQYF
TRBV5-1	.	CASSVGLYDNEQFF
TRBV6-2/TRBV6-3	.	CASSQSGWSTDTQYF
TRBV30	.	CAWSWTGDYGYTF
TRBV7-8	.	CASSLVGPSGGTPQYF
TRBV4-1	.	CASSKTGSSTGNGYTF
TRBV19	.	CASSNGGAGNTIYF
TRBV24-1	.	CATSGTPPDTQYF
TRBV11-2	.	CASSLGGGKGEQYF
TRBV28	once	CASTPARGSNQPQHF
TRBV30	many	CACHQGQAGNEKLFF
TRBV6-2/TRBV6-3	.	CASSYSGRGSPYNEQFF
TRBV19	.	CASSQIKGQGEETQYF
TRBV2	.	CASKPATGWSQPQHF
TRBV10-3	.	CAISPGDHEQYF
TRBV10-2	.	CASSVKAGFNSPLHF
TRBV7-8	once	CASSLAGGRNQPQHF
TRBV10-3	.	CAISESEGTKAFF
TRBV5-5	.	CASSSTRGAYEQYF
TRBV28	.	CAGQRNTGELFF
TRBV19	.	CASSISLTFYGYTF
TRBV6-2/TRBV6-3	.	CASSTGIRWEKLFF
TRBV5-1	.	CASRPDGMFLTDTQYF
TRBV7-9	once	CASSPTSYGELFF
TRBV5-1	once	CASSLSGQGGGSPLHF
TRBV4-2	.	CASSQETAGVGFNEQFF
TRBV6-6	.	CASSYSAEGYSPLHF
TRBV5-4	few	CASSKGTSDTGELFF
TRBV6-5	.	CASSYGSGEAFF
TRBV3-1/TRBV3-2	.	CASSQDRGVSYNEQFF
TRBV5-5	.	CASTQGVNSPLHF